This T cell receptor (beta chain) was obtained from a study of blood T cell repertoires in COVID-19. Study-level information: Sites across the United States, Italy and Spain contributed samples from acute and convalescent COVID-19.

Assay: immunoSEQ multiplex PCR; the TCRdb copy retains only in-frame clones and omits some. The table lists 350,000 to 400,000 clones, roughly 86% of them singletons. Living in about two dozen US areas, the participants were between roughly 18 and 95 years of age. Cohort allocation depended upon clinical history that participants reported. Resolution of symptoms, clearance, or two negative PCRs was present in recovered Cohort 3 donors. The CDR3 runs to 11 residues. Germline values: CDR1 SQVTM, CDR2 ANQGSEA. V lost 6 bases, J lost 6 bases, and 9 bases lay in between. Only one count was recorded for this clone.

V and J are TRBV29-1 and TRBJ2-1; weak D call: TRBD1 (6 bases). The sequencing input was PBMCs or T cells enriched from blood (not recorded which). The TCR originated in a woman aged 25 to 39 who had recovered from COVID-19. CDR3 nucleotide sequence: TGCAGCGTCATAGGGGGCAATGAGCAGTTCTTC. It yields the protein CSVIGGNEQFF.